Shown below are 30 T cell receptor beta chains from a single sample sequenced in a study of OX40 agonist ivuxolimab in advanced cancers. Only in-frame clones appear in the TCRdb table, and some are missing; sequencing was by immunoSEQ multiplex PCR. The sample has tens of thousands of clones; about 89% are singletons. The sample in question was CD4+ or CD8+ T cells sorted from blood, obtained in a trial of the OX40 agonist ivuxolimab. The receptors were gathered from an adult with an advanced solid tumor such as melanoma, head and neck, liver or kidney cancer.

The CDR3, as DNA: TGCGCCAGCAGCTTGGACGGGTTTTGGGGCTACACCTTC. Protein sequence: CASSLDGFWGYTF. The chain joins TRBV5-1 to TRBJ1-2; unclear D gene. V gave up 0 bases and J gave up 8 bases, with 11 bases separating them. CDR1 and CDR2 from the germline V gene are SGHRS and YFSETQ. The CDR3 has 13 residues.

V usage is TRBV6-5 and J usage is TRBJ2-5, with TRBD1 as a possible D gene (6 bases). CDR3 size: 13 residues. Trimming shortened V by 5 bases and J by 3 bases, and 10 bases separated the two germline ends. Looked up from germline, CDR1 is MNHEY and CDR2 is SVGAGI. CDR3 coding DNA: TGTGCCAGCAGTAAACGGACAGAAGAGACCCAGTACTTC. It yields the protein CASSKRTEETQYF.

This chain links TRBV10-2 with TRBJ1-1; TRBD1 might be the D (6 bases). CDR3 length: 14 amino acids. Germline CDR1 WSHSY, CDR2 SAAADI. V lost 2 bases and J lost 4, with 11 bases in between. The CDR3 DNA reads as TGCGCCAGCAGTGAGGACAGGAAGGGCACTGAAGCTTTCTTT. Protein sequence: CASSEDRKGTEAFF.

The rearrangement links TRBV6-5 to TRBJ1-5; TRBD1 aligns across 7 bases. The junction had 2 bases not matched to a gene; V was cut back by 2 bases and J by 1 base. The germline V gene encodes CDR1 MNHEY and CDR2 SVGAGI. The CDR3 sequence is 15 residues long. CDR3 DNA: TGTGCCAGCAGTTACGACAGGGCCAGCAATCAGCCCCAGCATTTT. Translating gives CASSYDRASNQPQHF.

This sequence joins TRBV6-5 and TRBJ2-7; the D gene could be TRBD1 or TRBD2 (5 bases each). CDR1 and CDR2 (germline): MNHEY, SVGAGI. Trimming removed 8 bases at V and 0 bases at J, with 8 bases between. The CDR3 is 12 amino acids. This CDR3 reads CASSGTSYEQYF. CDR3 nucleotide sequence: TGTGCCAGCTCTGGGACCTCCTACGAGCAGTACTTC.

The chain carries TRBV30 and TRBJ2-1; D is unresolved. The CDR3 runs to 11 residues. The V end was cut by 7 bases, the J end by 0 bases, with 4 bases between. Germline lookup yields CDR1 GTSNPN and CDR2 SVGIG (reference sequence). This CDR3 reads CAYGSYNEQFF. Here the CDR3 DNA reads TGTGCCTATGGCTCCTACAATGAGCAGTTCTTC.

The rearrangement uses TRBV5-6 and TRBJ2-3; no clear D. The ends were cut back, 4 bases at V and 5 bases at J, with 5 bases in the middle. CDR1 and CDR2 from the germline V gene are SGHDT and YYEEEE. The CDR3 is 11 amino acids. The CDR3 loop reads CASSLGDTQYF. DNA for the CDR3: TGTGCCAGCAGCCTGGGAGATACGCAGTATTTT. Full variable domain (outside the CDR3, taken from reference TRBV5-6 and TRBJ2-3): DAGVTQSPTHLIKTRGQQVTLRCSPKSGHDTVSWYQQALGQGPQFIFQYYEEEERQRGNFPDRFSGHQFPNYSSELNVNALLLGDSALYLCASSLGDTQYFGPGTRLTVL.

The chain is built from TRBV30 and TRBJ2-5, with 7 nucleotides matching TRBD2. The germline gives CDR1 GTSNPN, CDR2 SVGIG (reference sequence). The J segment lost 3 bases and the V segment lost 2 bases, leaving 6 bases of the junction unmatched. The CDR3 totals 14 residues. This CDR3 reads CAWSTTGTKETQYF. For the CDR3, the DNA is TGTGCCTGGAGTACAACCGGGACTAAAGAGACCCAGTACTTC.

The J gene is TRBJ2-7, the V gene TRBV6-5; no clear D gene. The ends were cut back, 7 bases at V and 5 bases at J, with 18 bases in the middle. The CDR3 is 14 residues long. Per the germline V gene, CDR1 is MNHEY and CDR2 is SVGAGI. DNA of the CDR3: TGTGCCAGCACTCCGAGGATGGGAAGGGACGAGCAGTACTTC. Encoded protein: CASTPRMGRDEQYF.

The gene calls are TRBV5-1 and TRBJ2-5, with TRBD1 identical over 7 bases. The CDR3 extends over 14 amino acids. The germline CDR1 and CDR2 sequences are SGHRS and YFSETQ. V trimming: 0 bases; J trimming: 2 bases; junction bases outside the gene matches: 1. The CDR3 here is CASSLAGGQETQYF. For the CDR3, the DNA is TGCGCCAGCAGCTTGGCAGGGGGACAAGAGACCCAGTACTTC. The variable domain in full, completed from reference TRBV5-1 and TRBJ2-5, reads KAGVTQTPRYLIKTRGQQVTLSCSPISGHRSVSWYQQTPGQGLQFLFEYFSETQRNKGNFPGRFSGRQFSNSRSEMNVSTLELGDSALYLCASSLAGGQETQYFGPGTRLLVL.

This clone was recorded once. The rearrangement joins TRBV9 to TRBJ2-1; D not certain. This CDR3 is built from 14 residues. The V gene lost 4 bases and the J gene lost 9 bases, with 17 bases spanning the gap. Germline-derived CDR1 and CDR2 are SGDLS and YYNGEE. CDR3 nucleotide sequence: TGTGCCAGCAGCTCTCGGGCAGGTTCGAGTGAGCAGTTCTTC. Its translation: CASSSRAGSSEQFF.

The gene calls are TRBV25-1 and TRBJ1-3; 12 bases are shared with TRBD1. The CDR3 sequence is 17 residues long. Trimming removed 3 bases from V and 3 bases from J; junction bases left unmatched: 6. Germline CDR1 MGHDK, CDR2 SYGVNS. CDR3 in DNA: TGTGCCAGCAGTGACTTGGGACAGGGGGCTCTTGGAAACACCATATATTTT. It codes for CASSDLGQGALGNTIYF.

V is TRBV6-6 and J is TRBJ2-1; 11 nucleotides align to TRBD2. The CDR3 totals 15 residues. V shed 5 bases and J 3 bases; nucleotides not matched to a gene: 3. CDR1 and CDR2 (germline): MNHNY, SVGAGI (reference sequence). CDR3 protein: CASSGGTSGYNEQFF. In nucleotides, the CDR3 is TGTGCCAGCAGTGGCGGGACTAGCGGCTACAATGAGCAGTTCTTC.

CDR3: CAWSVPGGDGYTF. CDR3 coding DNA: TGTGCCTGGAGTGTCCCCGGGGGCGATGGCTACACCTTC. The rearrangement uses TRBV30 and TRBJ1-2, with a tentative D call TRBD1 (6 bases). The CDR3 is made up of 13 amino acids. Germline CDR1 and CDR2: GTSNPN and SVGIG (reference sequence). V shed 0 bases and J shed 6 bases, with 11 bases lying between them.

The rearrangement joins TRBV4-1 to TRBJ2-3; D is unclear. Trimming left V 0 bases short and J 3 bases short, with 7 bases between. CDR1 MGHRA and CDR2 YSYEKL come from the germline V gene. The length of the CDR3 is 14 residues. CDR3 residues: CASSQDPTTDTQYF. The CDR3 bases are TGCGCCAGCAGCCAAGATCCCACTACAGATACGCAGTATTTT.

The genes are TRBV30 and TRBJ2-1, with a tentative D call TRBD2 (5 bases). This CDR3 spans 13 amino acids. Germline lookup yields CDR1 GTSNPN and CDR2 SVGIG (reference sequence). V shed 2 bases and J shed 4 bases, with 9 bases lying between them. In nucleotides, the CDR3 is TGTGCCTGGAGTACCGGGGTTTACAATGAGCAGTTCTTC. The encoded protein is CAWSTGVYNEQFF.

This clone appeared once. This chain links TRBV11-2 with TRBJ2-2, with D possibly TRBD2 on 5 matching bases. CDR3 size: 14 residues. The V end lost 3 bases, the J end lost 4 bases, and 9 bases lay between the germline ends. Per germline, CDR1 SGHAT and CDR2 FQNNGV. The DNA of the CDR3 is TGTGCCAGCAGCTTGACGGGATCCACCGGGGAGCTGTTTTTT. It codes for CASSLTGSTGELFF.

V usage is TRBV2 and J usage is TRBJ2-1, with D perhaps TRBD1 or TRBD2 (6 bases each). CDR1 SNHLY and CDR2 FYNNEI come from the germline V gene. The V gene lost 6 bases and the J gene lost 7 bases, with 16 bases spanning the gap. The CDR3 totals 14 residues. The CDR3 is CASRRGARGNEQFF. The CDR3 DNA follows: TGTGCCAGCAGGAGGGGGGCCCGTGGAAATGAGCAGTTCTTC.

The chain's CDR3 is CASSSQDQGGYTF. The CDR3 DNA is TGTGCCAGCAGCTCCCAGGATCAGGGTGGCTACACCTTC. The chain employs TRBV7-2 and TRBJ1-2, with D perhaps TRBD1 (5 bases). The V end lost 4 bases, the J end lost 7 bases, and 13 bases lay between the germline ends. This CDR3 is 13 amino acids long. Per germline, CDR1 SGHTA and CDR2 FQGNSA.

CDR3 in amino acids: CASSYSGLRELFF. In DNA form, the CDR3 reads TGTGCCAGCAGTTACTCCGGCTTGCGGGAGCTGTTTTTT. This sequence joins TRBV6-5 and TRBJ2-2; D gene uncertain. CDR1 and CDR2 (germline): MNHEY, SVGAGI. This CDR3 region has 13 residues. Trimming shortened V by 0 bases and J by 9 bases, and 8 bases separated the two germline ends.

The CDR3 loop reads CASSPRVTYEQYF. The CDR3 DNA reads TGTGCCAGTAGTCCCCGGGTGACCTACGAGCAGTACTTC. The chain combines TRBV19 with TRBJ2-7; D not resolved. CDR1 and CDR2 from the germline V gene are LNHDA and SQIVND (reference sequence). Trimming left V 5 bases short and J 2 bases short, with 10 bases between. The CDR3 runs to 13 residues.

In this sample, this clone turned up a few times. The V call is TRBV6-1, the J call TRBJ1-1, with D unclear. The ends were cut back, 2 bases at V and 4 bases at J, with 14 bases in the middle. The CDR3 covers 15 residues. Germline V gives CDR1 MNHNS, CDR2 SASEGT. CDR3 sequence: CASSETPGIGTEAFF. For the CDR3, the DNA is TGTGCCAGCAGTGAAACGCCCGGGATTGGCACTGAAGCTTTCTTT.

The V and J genes are TRBV7-8 and TRBJ2-3, with 11 bases identical to TRBD2. This CDR3 has 16 amino acids. Trimming at V came to 6 bases and at J to 0 bases, leaving 5 bases not matched to a gene. Germline CDR1 SGHVS, CDR2 FQNEAQ. The CDR3 DNA follows: TGTGCCAGCAGTTCGCGGACTAGCGGGAGCACAGATACGCAGTATTTT. It yields the protein CASSSRTSGSTDTQYF.

The chain recombines TRBV20-1 with TRBJ2-2; D unresolved. Germline-derived CDR1 and CDR2 are DFQATT and SNEGSKA (reference sequence). V was trimmed by 5 bases and J by 0 bases, leaving 1 base between them. The CDR3 is 11 residues long. The CDR3 loop is CSAANTGELFF. The DNA of the CDR3 is TGCAGTGCTGCGAACACCGGGGAGCTGTTTTTT.

The chain is built from TRBV7-2 and TRBJ2-2; TRBD2 matches at 10 bases. Germline V lookup: CDR1 SGHTA, CDR2 FQGNSA. This CDR3 spans 17 amino acids. The V and J ends lost 5 bases and 6 bases, in that order; junction bases with no gene match: 12. The CDR3 sequence is CASSPPGVAGGAGELFF. The CDR3 DNA follows: TGTGCCAGCAGCCCCCCAGGGGTAGCGGGAGGTGCCGGGGAGCTGTTTTTT.

In the case of this clone: This specimen includes other DNA sequences encoding the same CDR3. The genes are TRBV30 and TRBJ1-2; D is uncertain. This CDR3 comprises 12 residues. V was shortened by 2 bases and J by 2 bases, with 6 bases between the two germline ends. Germline V gene lookup returns CDR1 GTSNPN and CDR2 SVGIG (reference sequence). The CDR3 coding sequence is TGTGCCTGGAGTACGGGGAACTATGGCTACACCTTC. Its translation: CAWSTGNYGYTF.

This rearrangement joins TRBV5-1 to TRBJ2-2; D is uncertain. This CDR3 region has 15 residues. Germline values: CDR1 SGHRS, CDR2 YFSETQ. Trimming pared 0 bases from V and 1 base from J, leaving 7 bases between. The CDR3 reads CASSLVQMNTGELFF. CDR3 coding DNA: TGCGCCAGCAGCTTGGTCCAGATGAACACCGGGGAGCTGTTTTTT.

A single count supports this clone. The genes are TRBV18 and TRBJ2-1, with D possibly called TRBD1 or TRBD2 (5 bases each). The length of the CDR3 is 16 residues. The germline V gene encodes CDR1 KGHSH and CDR2 LQKENI. The V end was cut by 4 bases, the J end by 0 bases, with 13 bases between. The CDR3 reads CASSLDWDLSYNEQFF. CDR3 nucleotide sequence: TGTGCCAGCTCACTGGACTGGGACCTCTCCTACAATGAGCAGTTCTTC.

As regards this clone: A junction end diverges from the germline sequence, so it may reflect a read error. The rearrangement joins TRBV2 to TRBJ1-5; 7 nucleotides agree with TRBD1. There are 15 residues in the CDR3. CDR1 SNHLY and CDR2 FYNNEI come from the germline V gene. In DNA, the CDR3 is TGTGCCAGCAGTGTCCAGGGGGGTTTCAATCAGTCCCAGCATTTT. Translating it yields CASSVQGGFNQSQHF.

The J gene is TRBJ2-5, the V gene TRBV11-3; D is unresolved. V was clipped by 3 bases and J by 1 base, with 9 bases between them. The CDR3 is 14 amino acids. Germline CDR1 and CDR2: SGHNT and YENEEA. CDR3 residues: CASSLNSPQETQYF. CDR3 bases: TGTGCCAGCAGCTTGAATTCACCCCAAGAGACCCAGTACTTC. Filled out from reference TRBV11-3 and TRBJ2-5, the complete variable domain reads EAGVVQSPRYKIIEKKQPVAFWCNPISGHNTLYWYLQNLGQGPELLIRYENEEAVDDSQLPKDRFSAERLKGVDSTLKIQPAELGDSAVYLCASSLNSPQETQYFGPGTRLLVL.